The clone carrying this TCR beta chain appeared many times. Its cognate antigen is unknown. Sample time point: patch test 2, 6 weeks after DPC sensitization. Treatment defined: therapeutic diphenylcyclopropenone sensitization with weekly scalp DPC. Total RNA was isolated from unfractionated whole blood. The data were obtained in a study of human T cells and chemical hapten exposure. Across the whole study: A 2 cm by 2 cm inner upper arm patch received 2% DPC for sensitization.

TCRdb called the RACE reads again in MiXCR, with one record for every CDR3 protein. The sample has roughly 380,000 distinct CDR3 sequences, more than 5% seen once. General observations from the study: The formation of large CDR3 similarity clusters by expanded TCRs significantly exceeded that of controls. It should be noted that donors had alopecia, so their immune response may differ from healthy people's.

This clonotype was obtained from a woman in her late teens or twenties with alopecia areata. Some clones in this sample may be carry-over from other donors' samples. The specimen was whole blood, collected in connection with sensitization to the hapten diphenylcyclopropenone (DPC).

CDR3 DNA sequence: TGTGCCAGCAGCTTAGACTCTTCCACAGATACGCAGTATTTT. Amino acids: CASSLDSSTDTQYF. The V call is TRBV7-9, the J call TRBJ2-3; no clear D gene. Germline V CDR1 and CDR2: SEHNR, FQNEAQ (reference sequence). V lost 1 base and J lost 2, with 7 bases in between. The CDR3 length is 14 residues.